Reported below is one T cell receptor (beta chain). Antigen unknown. TCRdb recomputed calls from the 5' RACE reads with MiXCR, one row per CDR3 protein. Of nearly 900,000 distinct CDR3 sequences detected, over 9% appear once; the ten largest clones hold about 1.6%. V shed 3 bases, J shed 3 bases, and the junction held 13 bases outside the gene matches. The CDR3 extends over 17 amino acids. Germline V gene sequence: CDR1 MGHRA, CDR2 YSYEKL. The data belong to a study of identical twins. General study results and limits: Weaker excess twin sharing was seen among beta out-of-frame sequences. Partial confounding of zero-insertion analyses by invariant MAIT and iNKT cells was possible.

In addition, the sample was reused for a study of yellow fever vaccine responses in identical twins. From that study: Convergence reportedly seemed to mark part of the twins' vaccine T cell response, with personalization marking the rest.

J is TRBJ2-5 and V is TRBV4-1; 7 bases are shared with TRBD2. Material: PBMCs. This clonotype was sampled from a woman younger than 35 in good health. CDR3 amino acids: CASSQIGGGLGEETQYF. The CDR3 DNA follows: TGCGCCAGCAGCCAGATTGGGGGGGGACTCGGAGAAGAGACCCAGTACTTC.